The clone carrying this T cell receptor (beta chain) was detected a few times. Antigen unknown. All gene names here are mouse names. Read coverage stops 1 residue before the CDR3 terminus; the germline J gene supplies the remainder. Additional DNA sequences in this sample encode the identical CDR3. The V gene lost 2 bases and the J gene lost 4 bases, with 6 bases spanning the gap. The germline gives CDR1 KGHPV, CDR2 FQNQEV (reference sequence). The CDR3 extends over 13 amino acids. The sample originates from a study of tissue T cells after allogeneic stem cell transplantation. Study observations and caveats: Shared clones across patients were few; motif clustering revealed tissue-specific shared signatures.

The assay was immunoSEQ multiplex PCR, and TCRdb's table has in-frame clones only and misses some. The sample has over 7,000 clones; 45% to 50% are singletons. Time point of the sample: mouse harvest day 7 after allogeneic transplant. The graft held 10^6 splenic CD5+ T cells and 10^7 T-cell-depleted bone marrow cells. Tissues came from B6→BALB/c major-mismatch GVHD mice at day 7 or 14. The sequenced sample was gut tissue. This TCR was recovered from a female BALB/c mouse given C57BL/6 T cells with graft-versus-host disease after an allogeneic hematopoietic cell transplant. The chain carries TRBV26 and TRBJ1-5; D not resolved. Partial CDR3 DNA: TGTGCCAGCAGTCTGGAGGGAAACCAGGCTCCGCTT. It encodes CASSLEGNQAPL. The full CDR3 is CASSLEGNQAPLF.